These 8 T cell receptor beta chains share one sample of origin, sequenced in a study of T cells after yellow fever vaccination. TCRdb itself ran the 5' RACE reads through MiXCR, one entry per CDR3 protein. Of under 550,000 distinct CDR3 sequences in the sample, 21% were seen once. Here the sequenced sample was PBMCs, taken 21 days after the first yellow fever vaccination. These receptors all come from a man between 18 and 29 years old who received the YFV17D yellow fever vaccine.

Turning to this clonotype: A much larger clone differs by one base, so this may be a read error. The chain links TRBV27 to TRBJ1-5; no definite D call. The germline V gene has CDR1 MNHEY and CDR2 SMNVEV (reference sequence). V lost 3 bases, J lost 1 base, and 7 bases lay in between. This CDR3 has 14 amino acids. The CDR3: CASSFLGSNQPQHF. The DNA of the CDR3 is TGTGCCAGCAGTTTCCTGGGAAGCAATCAGCCCCAGCATTTT.

As DNA, the CDR3 is TGTGCCAGCAGCCCACGGGACAGTATATACAATGAGCAGTTCTTC. As protein: CASSPRDSIYNEQFF. The chain links TRBV7-2 to TRBJ2-1; 7 bases line up with TRBD1. This CDR3 is built from 15 residues. CDR1 and CDR2 (germline): SGHTA, FQGNSA. Trimming cost V 5 bases and J 4 bases; bases outside gene matches: 8.

The chain is built from TRBV18 and TRBJ2-2; tentatively, D is TRBD2 (5 bases). The CDR3 contains 15 residues. Per germline, CDR1 KGHSH and CDR2 LQKENI. The V end lost 3 bases, the J end lost 5 bases, and 13 bases lay between the germline ends. The CDR3 spells CASSPEQTKTGELFF. The CDR3 DNA reads as TGTGCCAGCTCACCTGAGCAGACTAAGACCGGGGAGCTGTTTTTT.

The genes are TRBV7-3 and TRBJ2-1; 7 bases fit TRBD2. Trimming at V came to 3 bases and at J to 7 bases, leaving 6 bases not matched to a gene. Germline V gives CDR1 SGHTA, CDR2 FQGTGA. The CDR3 totals 14 residues. The CDR3 DNA sequence: TGTGCCAGCAGCTTCACCGGGGGAGGGAATGAGCAGTTCTTC. Translating it yields CASSFTGGGNEQFF.

The J gene is TRBJ2-3, the V gene TRBV5-8; no definite D call. The CDR3 loop spans 14 amino acids. Germline values: CDR1 SGHTS, CDR2 YDEGEE. V lost 4 bases and J 1 base, leaving 10 bases between the germline ends. CDR3 coding DNA: TGTGCCAGCAGCGGAACCCAACGCACAGATACGCAGTATTTT. This codes for CASSGTQRTDTQYF.

This clonotype was seen more than once but under ten times. The chain uses TRBV5-4 and TRBJ2-3; 9 nucleotides match TRBD1. Losses at the gene ends were 4 bases for V and 4 bases for J; bases not matched to a gene: 7. The CDR3 runs to 15 residues. Germline lookup yields CDR1 SGHNT and CDR2 YYREEE (reference sequence). The CDR3 region is CASSIDRGVADTQYF. CDR3 in DNA: TGTGCCAGCAGCATCGACAGGGGGGTCGCAGATACGCAGTATTTT. Supplemented by reference TRBV5-4 and TRBJ2-3, the full variable domain reads ETGVTQSPTHLIKTRGQQVTLRCSSQSGHNTVSWYQQALGQGPQFIFQYYREEENGRGNFPPRFSGLQFPNYSSELNVNALELDDSALYLCASSIDRGVADTQYFGPGTRLTVL.

The chain employs TRBV19 and TRBJ2-5; D is perhaps TRBD2 (6 bases). Germline V gives CDR1 LNHDA, CDR2 SQIVND (reference sequence). V was pared by 11 bases and J by 4 bases, with 17 bases between. The CDR3 loop spans 13 amino acids. CDR3 residues: CASSGLSTETQYF. CDR3 bases: TGTGCCTCCTCGGGACTCTCGACAGAGACCCAGTACTTC.

This clonotype has more than one count but fewer than ten. This sequence joins TRBV6-2 or TRBV6-3 and TRBJ2-7; 12 positions match TRBD1. Germline assignment: CDR1 MNHEY and CDR2 SVGEGT. The length of the CDR3 is 19 residues. V lost 6 bases, J lost 1 base, and 16 bases stayed unmatched. CDR3 region: CASSTLNRDRGPQSYEQYV. The DNA of the CDR3 is TGTGCCAGCAGCACCCTTAACCGGGACAGGGGGCCCCAGTCCTACGAGCAGTACGTC.